The 11 T cell receptor beta chains presented below share a single source sample, sequenced in a study of blood T cell repertoires in COVID-19. Repertoires were generated with immunoSEQ multiplex PCR, while TCRdb's copy carries only in-frame clones and drops some. Of some 160,000 clones in the sample, approximately 86% were seen once. The sequencing input was peripheral blood. The receptors were sampled from a woman older than 75 with COVID-19, enrolled during active disease.

The genes are TRBV7-9 and TRBJ1-4; 8 nucleotides align to TRBD1. V was pared by 1 base and J by 5 bases, with 6 bases of the junction left unmatched. In germline, CDR1 is SEHNR, CDR2 FQNEAQ (reference sequence). The CDR3 totals 16 residues. CDR3 bases: TGTGCCAGCAGCTTAGGACAGGGGTTAGAGAATGAAAAACTGTTTTTT. This encodes CASSLGQGLENEKLFF.

The chain has TRBV12-3 or TRBV12-4 and TRBJ2-1; 7 positions match TRBD2. The CDR3 totals 13 residues. V shed 3 bases, J shed 8 bases, and the junction held 4 bases outside the gene matches. CDR3 nucleotide sequence: TGTGCCAGCAGTTTCGGACTAGACGATGAGCAGTTCTTC. Protein product: CASSFGLDDEQFF.

This clone was observed once. The chain uses TRBV27 and TRBJ2-7, with 11 bases that match TRBD1. The germline V gene encodes CDR1 MNHEY and CDR2 SMNVEV (reference sequence). The V gene end was trimmed by 3 bases and the J gene end by 2 bases; junction bases not matched to a gene: 9. CDR3 length equals 17 residues. For the CDR3, the DNA is TGTGCCAGCAGTTTGGAGGCCGGGACAGGGGGTACCTACGAGCAGTACTTC. Translating gives CASSLEAGTGGTYEQYF.

V and J are TRBV7-9 and TRBJ2-1; 7 nucleotides line up with TRBD1. The CDR3 is made up of 15 amino acids. Unmatched junction bases numbered 10, after V lost 3 bases and J lost 8 bases. Germline CDR1 reads SEHNR; CDR2 reads FQNEAQ (reference sequence). The chain's CDR3 is CASSFGQHRGDEQFF. The CDR3 DNA reads TGTGCCAGCAGCTTTGGGCAACACAGGGGTGATGAGCAGTTCTTC. The full variable domain, its missing parts supplied by reference TRBV7-9 and TRBJ2-1, is DTGVSQNPRHKITKRGQNVTFRCDPISEHNRLYWYRQTLGQGPEFLTYFQNEAQLEKSRLLSDRFSAERPKGSFSTLEIQRTEQGDSAMYLCASSFGQHRGDEQFFGPGTRLTVL.

This chain links TRBV4-3 with TRBJ2-1; TRBD1 matches 9 bases. Germline assignment: CDR1 LGHNA and CDR2 YSLEER. The V segment lost 0 bases and the J segment 9 bases; nucleotides outside the gene matches: 9. The CDR3 length is 16 residues. CDR3 nucleotides: TGCGCCAGCAGCCAAGAACCGGGACAGGGTCTGGGTGAGCAGTTCTTC. This codes for CASSQEPGQGLGEQFF.

The chain carries TRBV10-3 and TRBJ1-1; D gene uncertain. Trimming took 2 bases from V and 4 from J, leaving 11 bases between them. Germline CDR1 is ENHRY and CDR2 is SYGVKD. The CDR3 is 14 residues long. The CDR3 here is CAISEQVALTEAFF. The CDR3 DNA reads TGTGCCATCAGTGAGCAGGTGGCTCTCACTGAAGCTTTCTTT.

This chain uses TRBV27 with TRBJ1-1; 8 bases are shared with TRBD1. Germline CDR1 reads MNHEY; CDR2 reads SMNVEV (reference sequence). After removal of 6 bases from V and 4 bases from J, the junction contained 4 bases not matched to a gene. The CDR3 length is 13 residues. CDR3 amino acids: CASSQGAGTEAFF. CDR3 DNA: TGTGCCAGCAGCCAGGGGGCGGGCACTGAAGCTTTCTTT.

This chain links TRBV7-2 with TRBJ1-5; 7 nucleotides line up with TRBD1. This CDR3 spans 14 amino acids. Unmatched junction bases numbered 11, after V lost 6 bases and J lost 9 bases. CDR1 and CDR2 from the germline V gene are SGHTA and FQGNSA. CDR3 amino acids: CASSSRQGWLPQHF. As DNA, the CDR3 is TGTGCCAGCAGTTCCCGACAGGGTTGGTTGCCCCAGCATTTT.

CDR3 nucleotides: TGTGCCAGCAGTCCCGGGGTCCCGGGTTCACCCCTCCACTTT. This codes for CASSPGVPGSPLHF. The chain recombines TRBV27 with TRBJ1-6; D not resolved. The CDR3 is made up of 14 amino acids. Germline V gene data show CDR1 as MNHEY and CDR2 as SMNVEV (reference sequence). V gave up 5 bases and J gave up 9 bases, with 14 bases separating them.

The chain has TRBV28 and TRBJ1-5, with D possibly being TRBD1 (6 bases). The CDR3 length is 15 residues. Trimming took 5 bases from V and 5 from J, leaving 16 bases between them. The V gene's germline CDR1 is MDHEN and CDR2 SYDVKM. For the CDR3, the DNA is TGTGCCAGCAGTCGACAGGACCTATCTTATCAGCCCCAGCATTTT. Protein: CASSRQDLSYQPQHF.

The chain couples TRBV15 to TRBJ1-2; D possibly corresponds to TRBD1 (5 bases). V lost 1 base and J 6 bases, leaving 15 bases between the germline ends. This CDR3 region has 15 residues. CDR1 is LNHNV, CDR2 YYDKDF, per germline (reference sequence). The CDR3 loop reads CATSRAGGTQNGYTF. CDR3 sequence (DNA): TGTGCCACCAGCAGAGCAGGCGGGACTCAGAATGGCTACACCTTC.